These 5 T cell receptor beta chains originate from one sample sequenced in a study of OX40 agonist ivuxolimab in advanced cancers. Profiled with immunoSEQ multiplex PCR; TCRdb holds only in-frame clones, not every one. The table records 52,000 or so clones, roughly 83% of them present only once. The material was CD4+ or CD8+ T cells sorted from blood, obtained in a trial of the OX40 agonist ivuxolimab. All receptors derive from an adult with an advanced solid tumor such as melanoma, head and neck, liver or kidney cancer.

Details on this clone: Other DNA sequences in this specimen translate into the identical CDR3. The chain recombines TRBV6-1 with TRBJ2-1; D may be TRBD2 (5 bases). The V end lost 6 bases, the J end lost 7 bases, and 7 bases lay between the germline ends. Germline-derived CDR1 and CDR2 are MNHNS and SASEGT. CDR3 length: 11 amino acids. Here the CDR3 reads CASRTGNEQFF. The CDR3 DNA reads TGTGCCAGCAGGACGGGGAATGAGCAGTTCTTC.

J is TRBJ2-5 and V is TRBV7-6; 13 nucleotides agree with TRBD2. This CDR3 is 16 amino acids long. V lost 5 bases, J lost 2 bases, and 5 bases stayed unmatched. Germline lookup yields CDR1 SGHVS and CDR2 FNYEAQ. The CDR3 DNA is TGTGCCAGCAGCCCTCGACTAGCGGGGGGTCAAGAGACCCAGTACTTC. This translates into CASSPRLAGGQETQYF.

This CDR3 is CASSSRARTDTQYF. The CDR3 coding sequence is TGTGCCAGCAGCTCTAGGGCCCGCACAGATACGCAGTATTTT. The chain joins TRBV7-2 to TRBJ2-3; no definite D call. The CDR3 covers 14 residues. CDR1 is SGHTA, CDR2 FQGNSA, per germline. The ends were cut back, 4 bases at V and 1 base at J, with 9 bases in the middle. The whole variable domain, filled in from reference TRBV7-2 and TRBJ2-3, reads GAGVSQSPSNKVTEKGKDVELRCDPISGHTALYWYRQSLGQGLEFLIYFQGNSAPDKSGLPSDRFSAERTGGSVSTLTIQRTQQEDSAVYLCASSSRARTDTQYFGPGTRLTVL.

The chain is built from TRBV5-1 and TRBJ2-7; TRBD1 is a possible D gene (6 bases). The germline V and J ends were trimmed by 3 bases and 2 bases, with 12 bases remaining between them. CDR3 length: 14 residues. CDR1 SGHRS and CDR2 YFSETQ come from the germline V gene. CDR3 nucleotide sequence: TGCGCCAGCAGCTCGACCGGGACAACCTACGAGCAGTACTTC. Its translation: CASSSTGTTYEQYF.

Regarding this clone: This same CDR3 is encoded by further DNA sequences in the sample. The chain couples TRBV7-2 to TRBJ2-3; D possibly uses TRBD1 or TRBD2 (5 bases each). The germline V gene encodes CDR1 SGHTA and CDR2 FQGNSA. The CDR3 consists of 15 residues. V lost 0 bases, J lost 0 bases, and 7 bases lay in between. The CDR3 spells CASSLAWGSTDTQYF. The CDR3 nucleotides read TGTGCCAGCAGCTTAGCCTGGGGGAGCACAGATACGCAGTATTTT.